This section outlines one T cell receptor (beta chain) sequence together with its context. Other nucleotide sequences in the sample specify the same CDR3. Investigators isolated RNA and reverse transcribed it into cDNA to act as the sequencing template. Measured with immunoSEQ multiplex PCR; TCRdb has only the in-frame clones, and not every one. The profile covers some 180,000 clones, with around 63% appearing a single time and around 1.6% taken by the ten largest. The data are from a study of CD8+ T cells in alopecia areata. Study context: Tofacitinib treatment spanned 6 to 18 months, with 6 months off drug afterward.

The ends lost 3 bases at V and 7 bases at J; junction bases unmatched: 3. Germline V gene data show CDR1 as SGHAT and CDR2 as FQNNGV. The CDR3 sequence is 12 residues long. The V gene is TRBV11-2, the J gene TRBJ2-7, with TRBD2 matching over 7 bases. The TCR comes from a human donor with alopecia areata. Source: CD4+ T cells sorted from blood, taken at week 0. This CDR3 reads CASSLGAGEQYF. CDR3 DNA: TGTGCCAGCAGCTTGGGAGCGGGGGAGCAGTACTTC.